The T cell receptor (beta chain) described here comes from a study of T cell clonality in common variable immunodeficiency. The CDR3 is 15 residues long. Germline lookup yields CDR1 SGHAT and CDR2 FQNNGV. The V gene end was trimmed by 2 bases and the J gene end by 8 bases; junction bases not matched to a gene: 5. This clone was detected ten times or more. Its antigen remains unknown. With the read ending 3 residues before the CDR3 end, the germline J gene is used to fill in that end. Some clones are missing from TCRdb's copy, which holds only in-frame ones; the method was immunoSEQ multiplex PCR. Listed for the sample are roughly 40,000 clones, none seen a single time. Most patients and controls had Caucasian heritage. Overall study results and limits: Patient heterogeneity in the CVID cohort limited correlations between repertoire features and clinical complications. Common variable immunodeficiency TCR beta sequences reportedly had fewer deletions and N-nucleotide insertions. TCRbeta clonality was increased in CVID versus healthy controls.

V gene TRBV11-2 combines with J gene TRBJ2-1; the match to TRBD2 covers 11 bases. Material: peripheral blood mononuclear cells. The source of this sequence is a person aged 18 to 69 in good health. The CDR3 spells CASSLTSGSFDEQFF. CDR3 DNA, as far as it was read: TGTGCCAGCAGCTTAACTAGCGGGAGTTTCGATGAG.